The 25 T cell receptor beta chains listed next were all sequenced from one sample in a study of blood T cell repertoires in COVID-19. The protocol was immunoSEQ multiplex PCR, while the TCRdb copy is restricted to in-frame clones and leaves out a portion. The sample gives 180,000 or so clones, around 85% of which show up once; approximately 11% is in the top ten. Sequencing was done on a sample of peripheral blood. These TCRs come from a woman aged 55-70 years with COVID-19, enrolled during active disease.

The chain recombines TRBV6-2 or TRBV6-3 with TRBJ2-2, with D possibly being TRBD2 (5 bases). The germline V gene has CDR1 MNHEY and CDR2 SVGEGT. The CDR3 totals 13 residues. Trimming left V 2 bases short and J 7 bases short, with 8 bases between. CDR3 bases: TGTGCCAGCAGTTACAGAGGGATCGGGGAGCTGTTTTTT. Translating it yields CASSYRGIGELFF.

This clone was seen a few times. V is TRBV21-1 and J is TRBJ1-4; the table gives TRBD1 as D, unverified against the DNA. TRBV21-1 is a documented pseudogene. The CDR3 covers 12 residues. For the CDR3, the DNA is TGTGCCAGCAGCAAATGGGGCCCTGAACTGTTTTTT. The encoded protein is CASSKWGPELFF.

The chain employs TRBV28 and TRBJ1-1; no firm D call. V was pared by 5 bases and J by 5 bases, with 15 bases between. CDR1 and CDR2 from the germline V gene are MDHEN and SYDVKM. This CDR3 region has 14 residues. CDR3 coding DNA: TGTGCCAGCAGTGCCGGGTATCTCTGGACTGAAGCTTTCTTT. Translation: CASSAGYLWTEAFF. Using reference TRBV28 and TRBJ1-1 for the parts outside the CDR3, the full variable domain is DVKVTQSSRYLVKRTGEKVFLECVQDMDHENMFWYRQDPGLGLRLIYFSYDVKMKEKGDIPEGYSVSREKKERFSLILESASTNQTSMYLCASSAGYLWTEAFFGQGTRLTVV.

CDR3 sequence: CATSDTRQISTDTQYF. The CDR3 DNA sequence: TGTGCCACCAGTGATACGCGACAGATTAGCACAGATACGCAGTATTTT. The chain couples TRBV24-1 to TRBJ2-3; D may be TRBD1 (5 bases). This CDR3 contains 16 residues. Germline V CDR1 and CDR2: KGHDR, SFDVKD. V was pared by 3 bases and J by 0 bases, with 12 bases between.

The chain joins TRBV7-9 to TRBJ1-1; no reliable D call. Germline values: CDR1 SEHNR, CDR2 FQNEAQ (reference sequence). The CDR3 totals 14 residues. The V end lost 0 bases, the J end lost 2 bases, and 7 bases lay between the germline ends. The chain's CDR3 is CASSLAGGNTEAFF. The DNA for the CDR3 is TGTGCCAGCAGCTTAGCAGGCGGAAACACTGAAGCTTTCTTT.

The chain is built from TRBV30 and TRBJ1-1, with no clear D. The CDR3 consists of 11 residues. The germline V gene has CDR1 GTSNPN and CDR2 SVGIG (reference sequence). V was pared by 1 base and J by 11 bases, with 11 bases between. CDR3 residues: CAWSGSGRAFF. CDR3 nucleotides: TGTGCCTGGAGTGGGAGTGGTCGTGCTTTCTTT. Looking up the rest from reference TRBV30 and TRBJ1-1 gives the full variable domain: SQTIHQWPATLVQPVGSPLSLECTVEGTSNPNLYWYRQAAGRGLQLLFYSVGIGQISSEVPQNLSASRPQDRQFILSSKKLLLSDSGFYLCAWSGSGRAFFGQGTRLTVV.

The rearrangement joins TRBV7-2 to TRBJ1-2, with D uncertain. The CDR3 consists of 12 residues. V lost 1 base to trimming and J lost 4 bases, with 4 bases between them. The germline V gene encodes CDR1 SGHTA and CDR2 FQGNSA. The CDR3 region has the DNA TGTGCCAGCAGCTTAGACAGCTATGGCTACACCTTC. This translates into CASSLDSYGYTF.

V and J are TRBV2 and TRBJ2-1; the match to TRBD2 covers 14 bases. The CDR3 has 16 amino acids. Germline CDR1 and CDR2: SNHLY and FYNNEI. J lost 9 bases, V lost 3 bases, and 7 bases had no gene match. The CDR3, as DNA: TGTGCCAGCAGTGACCCGGGACTAGCGGGAGTTAGTGAGCAGTTCTTC. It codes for CASSDPGLAGVSEQFF.

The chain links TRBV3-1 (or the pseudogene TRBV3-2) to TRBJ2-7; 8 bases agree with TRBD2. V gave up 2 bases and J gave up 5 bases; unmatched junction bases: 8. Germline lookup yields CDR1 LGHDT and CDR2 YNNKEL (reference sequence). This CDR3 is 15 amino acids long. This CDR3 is CASSQMLLAAHEQYF. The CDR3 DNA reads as TGTGCCAGCAGCCAAATGTTACTAGCGGCCCACGAGCAGTACTTC.

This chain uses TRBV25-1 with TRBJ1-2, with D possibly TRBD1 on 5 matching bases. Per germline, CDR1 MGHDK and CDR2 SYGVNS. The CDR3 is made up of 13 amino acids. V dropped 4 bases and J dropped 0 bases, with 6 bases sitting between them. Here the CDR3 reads CASSGTSNYGYTF. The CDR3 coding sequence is TGTGCCAGCAGTGGGACATCTAACTATGGCTACACCTTC.

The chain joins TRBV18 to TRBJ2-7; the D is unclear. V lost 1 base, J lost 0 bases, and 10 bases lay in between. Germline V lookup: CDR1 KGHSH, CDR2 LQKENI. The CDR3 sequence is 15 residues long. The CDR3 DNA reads TGTGCCAGCTCACCACAGAGACTTTCCTCCTACGAGCAGTACTTC. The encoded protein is CASSPQRLSSYEQYF.

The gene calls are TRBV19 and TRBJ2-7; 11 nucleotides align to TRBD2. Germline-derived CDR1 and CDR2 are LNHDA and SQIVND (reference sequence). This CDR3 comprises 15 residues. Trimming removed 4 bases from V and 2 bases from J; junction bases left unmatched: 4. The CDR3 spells CASSRGLADPYEQYF. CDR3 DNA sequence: TGTGCCAGTAGTAGGGGACTAGCGGATCCCTACGAGCAGTACTTC.

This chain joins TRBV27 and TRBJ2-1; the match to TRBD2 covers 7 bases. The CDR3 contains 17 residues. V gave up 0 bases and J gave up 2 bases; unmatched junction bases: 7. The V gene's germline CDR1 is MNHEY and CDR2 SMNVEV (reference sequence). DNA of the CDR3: TGTGCCAGCAGTTTATCGAGATCCGGGAGGCCCTACAATGAGCAGTTCTTC. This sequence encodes CASSLSRSGRPYNEQFF.

The CDR3 DNA follows: TGTGCCAGCAGTCGCTTCGGGGGGCGCGTGTTTTTT. Protein product: CASSRFGGRVFF. V is TRBV28 and J is TRBJ1-4; D is possibly TRBD1 (6 bases). CDR3 length equals 12 residues. From germline, CDR1 is MDHEN and CDR2 SYDVKM. The V end was cut by 5 bases, the J end by 15 bases, with 16 bases between.

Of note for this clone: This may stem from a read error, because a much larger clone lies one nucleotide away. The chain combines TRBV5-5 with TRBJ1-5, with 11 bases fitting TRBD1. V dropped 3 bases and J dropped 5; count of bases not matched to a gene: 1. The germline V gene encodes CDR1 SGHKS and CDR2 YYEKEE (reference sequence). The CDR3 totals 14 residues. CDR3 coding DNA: TGTGCCAGCAGCTGGACAGGGGGCGATCAGCCCCAGCATTTT. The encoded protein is CASSWTGGDQPQHF.

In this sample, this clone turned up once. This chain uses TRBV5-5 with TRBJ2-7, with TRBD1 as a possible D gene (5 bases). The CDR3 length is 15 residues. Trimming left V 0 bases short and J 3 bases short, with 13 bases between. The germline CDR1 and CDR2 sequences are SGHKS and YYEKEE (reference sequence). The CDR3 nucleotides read TGTGCCAGCAGCTTGGAGGGGCCCCCCGGCTACGAGCAGTACTTC. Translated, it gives CASSLEGPPGYEQYF.

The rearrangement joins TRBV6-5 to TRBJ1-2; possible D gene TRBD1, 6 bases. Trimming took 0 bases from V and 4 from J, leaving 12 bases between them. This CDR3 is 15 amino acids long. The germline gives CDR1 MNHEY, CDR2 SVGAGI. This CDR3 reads CASSYSPQGIYGYTF. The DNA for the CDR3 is TGTGCCAGCAGTTACTCGCCACAGGGAATCTATGGCTACACCTTC.

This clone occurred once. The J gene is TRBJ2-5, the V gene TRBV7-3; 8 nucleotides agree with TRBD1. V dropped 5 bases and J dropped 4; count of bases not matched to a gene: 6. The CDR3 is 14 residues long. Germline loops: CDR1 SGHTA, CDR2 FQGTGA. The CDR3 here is CASSPDREVETQYF. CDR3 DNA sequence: TGTGCCAGCAGCCCGGACAGGGAGGTAGAGACCCAGTACTTC.

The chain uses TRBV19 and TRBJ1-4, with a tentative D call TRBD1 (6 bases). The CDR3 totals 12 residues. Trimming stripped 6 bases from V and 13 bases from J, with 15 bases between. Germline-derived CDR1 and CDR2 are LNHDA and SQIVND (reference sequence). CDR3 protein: CASSPQGYGLFF. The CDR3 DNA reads TGTGCCAGTAGCCCACAGGGTTATGGACTGTTTTTT.

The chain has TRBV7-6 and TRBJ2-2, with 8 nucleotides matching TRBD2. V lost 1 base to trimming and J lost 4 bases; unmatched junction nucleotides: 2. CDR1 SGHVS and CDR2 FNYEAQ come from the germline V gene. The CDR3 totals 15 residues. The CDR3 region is CASSLVLAATGELFF. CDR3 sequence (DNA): TGTGCCAGCAGCTTAGTACTAGCGGCCACCGGGGAGCTGTTTTTT.

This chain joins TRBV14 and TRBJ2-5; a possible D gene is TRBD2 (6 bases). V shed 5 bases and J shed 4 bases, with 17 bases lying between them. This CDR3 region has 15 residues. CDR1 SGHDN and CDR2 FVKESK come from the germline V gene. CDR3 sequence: CASSLARRRGETQYF. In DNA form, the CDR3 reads TGTGCCAGCAGCTTGGCCCGCCGGCGGGGAGAGACCCAGTACTTC. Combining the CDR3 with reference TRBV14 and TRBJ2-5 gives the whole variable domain EAGVTQFPSHSVIEKGQTVTLRCDPISGHDNLYWYRRVMGKEIKFLLHFVKESKQDESGMPNNRFLAERTGGTYSTLKVQPAELEDSGVYFCASSLARRRGETQYFGPGTRLLVL.

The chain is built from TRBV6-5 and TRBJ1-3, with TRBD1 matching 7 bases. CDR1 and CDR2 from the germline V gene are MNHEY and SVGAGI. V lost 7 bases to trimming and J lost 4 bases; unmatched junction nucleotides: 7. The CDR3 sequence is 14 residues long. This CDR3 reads CASTDRASGNTIYF. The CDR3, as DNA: TGTGCCAGCACAGACAGGGCGAGCGGAAACACCATATATTTT.

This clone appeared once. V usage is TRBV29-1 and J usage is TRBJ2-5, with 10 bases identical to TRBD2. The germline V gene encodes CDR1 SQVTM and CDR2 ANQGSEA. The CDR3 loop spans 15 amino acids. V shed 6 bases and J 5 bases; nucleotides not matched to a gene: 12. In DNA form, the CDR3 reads TGCAGCGTGGGGGGACTAGCGTTTGATAGGGAGACCCAGTACTTC. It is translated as CSVGGLAFDRETQYF.

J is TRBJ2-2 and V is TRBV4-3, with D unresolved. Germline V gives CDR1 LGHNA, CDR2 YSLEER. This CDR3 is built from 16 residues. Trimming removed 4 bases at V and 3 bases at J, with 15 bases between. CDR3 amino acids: CASSPRPRGDTGELFF. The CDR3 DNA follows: TGCGCCAGCAGCCCCCGGCCCAGAGGAGACACCGGGGAGCTGTTTTTT.

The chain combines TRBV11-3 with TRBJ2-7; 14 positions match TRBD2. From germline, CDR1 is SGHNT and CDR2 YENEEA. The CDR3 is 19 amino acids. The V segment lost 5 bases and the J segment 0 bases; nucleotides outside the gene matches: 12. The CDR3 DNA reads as TGTGCCAGCAGCACCCCCGGGACTAGCGGGAGCTTCCCCTCCTACGAGCAGTACTTC. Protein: CASSTPGTSGSFPSYEQYF.